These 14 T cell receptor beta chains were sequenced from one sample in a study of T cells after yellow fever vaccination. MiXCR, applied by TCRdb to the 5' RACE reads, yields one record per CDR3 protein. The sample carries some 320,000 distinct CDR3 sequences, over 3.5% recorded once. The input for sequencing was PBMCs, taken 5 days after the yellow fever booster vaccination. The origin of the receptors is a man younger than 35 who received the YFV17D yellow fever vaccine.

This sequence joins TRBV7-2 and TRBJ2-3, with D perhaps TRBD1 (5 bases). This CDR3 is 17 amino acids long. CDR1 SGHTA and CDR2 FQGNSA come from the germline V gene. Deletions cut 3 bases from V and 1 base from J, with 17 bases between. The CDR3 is CASSFGATGSGTDTQYF. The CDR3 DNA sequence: TGTGCCAGCAGCTTTGGGGCGACTGGCTCGGGCACAGATACGCAGTATTTT.

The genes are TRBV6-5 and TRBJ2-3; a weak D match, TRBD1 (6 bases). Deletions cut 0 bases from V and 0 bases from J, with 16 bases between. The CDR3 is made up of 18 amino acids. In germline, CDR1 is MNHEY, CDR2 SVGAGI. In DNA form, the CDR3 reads TGTGCCAGCAGTTACTCGATGTGGGTGGGGGCTAGCACAGATACGCAGTATTTT. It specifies CASSYSMWVGASTDTQYF.

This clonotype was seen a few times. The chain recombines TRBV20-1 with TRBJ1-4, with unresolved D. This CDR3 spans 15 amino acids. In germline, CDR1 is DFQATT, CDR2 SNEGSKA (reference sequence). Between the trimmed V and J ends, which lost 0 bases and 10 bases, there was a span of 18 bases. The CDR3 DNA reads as TGCAGTGCTAGAGAGACCGGGTTCCAGTGGGGAAAACTGTTTTTT. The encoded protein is CSARETGFQWGKLFF.

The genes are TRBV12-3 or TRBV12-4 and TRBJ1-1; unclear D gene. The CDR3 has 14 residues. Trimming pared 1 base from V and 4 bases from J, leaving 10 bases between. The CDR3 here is CASSLEGFGTEAFF. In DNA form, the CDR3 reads TGTGCCAGCAGTTTAGAGGGATTCGGCACTGAAGCTTTCTTT.

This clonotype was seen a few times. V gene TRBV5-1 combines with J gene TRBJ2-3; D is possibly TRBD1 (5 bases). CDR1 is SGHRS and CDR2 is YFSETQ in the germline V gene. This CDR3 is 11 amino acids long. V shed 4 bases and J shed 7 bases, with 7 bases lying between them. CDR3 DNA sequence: TGCGCCAGCAGCCCGGACAATACGCAGTATTTT. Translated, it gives CASSPDNTQYF. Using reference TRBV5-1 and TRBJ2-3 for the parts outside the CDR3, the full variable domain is KAGVTQTPRYLIKTRGQQVTLSCSPISGHRSVSWYQQTPGQGLQFLFEYFSETQRNKGNFPGRFSGRQFSNSRSEMNVSTLELGDSALYLCASSPDNTQYFGPGTRLTVL.

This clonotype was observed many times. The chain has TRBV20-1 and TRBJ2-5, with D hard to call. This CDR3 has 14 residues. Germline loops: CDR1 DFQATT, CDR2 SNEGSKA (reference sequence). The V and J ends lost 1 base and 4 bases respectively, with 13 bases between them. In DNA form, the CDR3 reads TGCAGTGCTAGAGCCTGGGGTTATGGAGAGACCCAGTACTTC. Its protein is CSARAWGYGETQYF.

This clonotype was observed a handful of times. In nucleotides, the CDR3 is TGTGCCAGCAGCCCGGACACTAATTCACCCCTCCACTTT. Translation: CASSPDTNSPLHF. The rearrangement uses TRBV7-2 and TRBJ1-6; D is possibly TRBD1 (5 bases). V lost 5 bases and J 6 bases, leaving 8 bases between the germline ends. The V gene's germline CDR1 is SGHTA and CDR2 FQGNSA. The CDR3 is 13 amino acids.

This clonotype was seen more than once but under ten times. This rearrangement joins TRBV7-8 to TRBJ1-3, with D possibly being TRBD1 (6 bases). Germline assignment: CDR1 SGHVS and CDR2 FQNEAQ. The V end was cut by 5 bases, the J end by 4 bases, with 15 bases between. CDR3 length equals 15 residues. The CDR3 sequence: CASSNTGRRGNTIYF. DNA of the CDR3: TGTGCCAGCAGCAACACAGGGAGAAGGGGAAACACCATATATTTT.

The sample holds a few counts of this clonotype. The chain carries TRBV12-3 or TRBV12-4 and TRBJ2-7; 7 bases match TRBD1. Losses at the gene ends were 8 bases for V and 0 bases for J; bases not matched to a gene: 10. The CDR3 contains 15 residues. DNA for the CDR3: TGTGCCAGCTCCCCAACCGGGACAGACTCCTACGAGCAGTACTTC. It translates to CASSPTGTDSYEQYF.

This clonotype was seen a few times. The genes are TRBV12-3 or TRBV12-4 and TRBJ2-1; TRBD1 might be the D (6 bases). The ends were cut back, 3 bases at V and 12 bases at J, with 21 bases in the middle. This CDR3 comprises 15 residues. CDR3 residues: CASSFRTVVRRGQFF. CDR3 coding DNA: TGTGCCAGCAGTTTTAGGACAGTCGTTCGTCGTGGGCAGTTCTTC.

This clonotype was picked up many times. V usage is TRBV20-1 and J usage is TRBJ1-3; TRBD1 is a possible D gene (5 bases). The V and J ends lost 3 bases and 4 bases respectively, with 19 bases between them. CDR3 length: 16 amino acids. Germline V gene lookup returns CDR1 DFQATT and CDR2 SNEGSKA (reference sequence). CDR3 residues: CSASRDGTFSGNTIYF. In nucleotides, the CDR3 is TGCAGTGCTAGCCGGGACGGCACTTTCTCCGGAAACACCATATATTTT.

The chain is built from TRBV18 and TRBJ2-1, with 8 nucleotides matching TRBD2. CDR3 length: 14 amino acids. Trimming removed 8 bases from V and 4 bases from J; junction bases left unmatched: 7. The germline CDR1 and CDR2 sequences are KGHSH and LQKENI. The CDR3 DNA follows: TGTGCCAGCACCGGTACTAGCGGATACAATGAGCAGTTCTTC. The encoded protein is CASTGTSGYNEQFF.

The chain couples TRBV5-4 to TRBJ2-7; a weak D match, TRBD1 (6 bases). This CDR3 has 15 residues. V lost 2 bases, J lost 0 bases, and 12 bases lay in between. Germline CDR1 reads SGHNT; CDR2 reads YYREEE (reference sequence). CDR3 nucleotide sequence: TGTGCCAGCAGCTTAGGCAAAGGGGGCTCCTACGAGCAGTACGTC. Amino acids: CASSLGKGGSYEQYV.

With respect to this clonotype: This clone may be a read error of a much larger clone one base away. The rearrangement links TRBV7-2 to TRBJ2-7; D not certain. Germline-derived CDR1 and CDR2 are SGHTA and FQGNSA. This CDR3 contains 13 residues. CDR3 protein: CACSLVTGYEQYF. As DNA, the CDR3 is TGTGCCTGCAGCTTAGTAACTGGCTACGAGCAGTACTTC.